These T cell receptor beta chains were read from a single sample in a study of shared clonotypes between healthy human individuals. The method was immunoSEQ multiplex PCR; TCRdb's version includes in-frame clones alone and lacks a portion of them. The profile covers 500,000 to 700,000 clones, with approximately 95% appearing a single time and over 0.1% taken by the ten largest. What was sequenced was naive CD8+ T cells sorted from blood. These receptors came from a woman aged 30 to 39 in good health. Each CDR3 is given with its conserved first and last residue. Fields, in order: clone size, V gene, D gene, J gene, CDR3 DNA, CDR3 protein. A D gene is named only where the DNA matches it firmly. Clone size appears in some rows only: once, few, many, or a class for an expanded clone.

clone size: -
V gene: TRBV7-6
D gene: -
J gene: TRBJ2-7
CDR3 DNA: TGTGCCAGCAGCTTAGGGCTAGCCTACGAGCAGTACTTC
CDR3 protein: CASSLGLAYEQYF

clone size: -
V gene: TRBV30
D gene: TRBD1
J gene: TRBJ2-5
CDR3 DNA: TGTGCCTGGAGTGTACAGGGGGTTGGAGAGACCCAGTACTTC
CDR3 protein: CAWSVQGVGETQYF

clone size: -
V gene: TRBV9
D gene: TRBD2
J gene: TRBJ2-1
CDR3 DNA: TGTGCCAGCAGCGTAGCTCTGGGACTAGCGACTCTACCCTACAATGAGCAGTTCTTC
CDR3 protein: CASSVALGLATLPYNEQFF

clone size: -
V gene: TRBV4-1
D gene: -
J gene: TRBJ1-4
CDR3 DNA: TGCGCCAGCAGCCAAGATTACGGGACAACTGAAAAACTGTTTTTT
CDR3 protein: CASSQDYGTTEKLFF

clone size: -
V gene: TRBV7-9
D gene: TRBD1
J gene: TRBJ2-7
CDR3 DNA: TGTGCCAGCAGCGAGTCCGGGACAGGGGCCTACGAGCAGTACTTC
CDR3 protein: CASSESGTGAYEQYF

clone size: few
V gene: TRBV7-9
D gene: -
J gene: TRBJ2-7
CDR3 DNA: TGTGCCAGCAGCTTAGTGTGGAGCTACGAGCAGTACTTC
CDR3 protein: CASSLVWSYEQYF

clone size: -
V gene: TRBV19
D gene: -
J gene: TRBJ2-1
CDR3 DNA: TGTGCCAGTAGTATAGATTACGGGGAGCCCTACAATGAGCAGTTCTTC
CDR3 protein: CASSIDYGEPYNEQFF

clone size: -
V gene: TRBV27
D gene: -
J gene: TRBJ2-7
CDR3 DNA: TGTGCCAGCAGCCCGGGACAATCCTACGAGCAGTACTTC
CDR3 protein: CASSPGQSYEQYF

clone size: -
V gene: TRBV2
D gene: -
J gene: TRBJ1-1
CDR3 DNA: TGTGCCAGCAGCGGGCCCGGGGGAAACACTGAAGCTTTCTTT
CDR3 protein: CASSGPGGNTEAFF

clone size: -
V gene: TRBV11-1
D gene: TRBD2
J gene: TRBJ2-3
CDR3 DNA: TGTGCCAGCAGCCCGACTAGCGGATATGGAGATACGCAGTATTTT
CDR3 protein: CASSPTSGYGDTQYF

clone size: -
V gene: TRBV5-8
D gene: TRBD2
J gene: TRBJ2-1
CDR3 DNA: TGTGCCAGCAGCTTGTCCCTAGCGGGGGCCAATGAGCAGTTCTTC
CDR3 protein: CASSLSLAGANEQFF

clone size: -
V gene: TRBV5-4
D gene: -
J gene: TRBJ1-1
CDR3 DNA: TGTGCCAGCAGCTTGGACCGAATGAACACTGAAGCTTTCTTT
CDR3 protein: CASSLDRMNTEAFF

clone size: -
V gene: TRBV27
D gene: -
J gene: TRBJ2-1
CDR3 DNA: TGTGCCAGCAGTTTGACTTGGCCGCTCAATGAGCAGTTCTTC
CDR3 protein: CASSLTWPLNEQFF

clone size: -
V gene: TRBV30
D gene: TRBD2
J gene: TRBJ2-1
CDR3 DNA: TGTGCCTGGAGTGTGGTAGCGGGAGGGCTAAATGAGCAGTTCTTC
CDR3 protein: CAWSVVAGGLNEQFF

clone size: -
V gene: TRBV11-3
D gene: -
J gene: TRBJ2-3
CDR3 DNA: TGTGCCAGCAGCCTCTTTCCGGGGGATACGCAGTATTTT
CDR3 protein: CASSLFPGDTQYF

clone size: -
V gene: TRBV5-1
D gene: -
J gene: TRBJ1-2
CDR3 DNA: TGCGCCAGCAGCTTGGCGTTCCCCGGGAATGATGGCTACACCTTC
CDR3 protein: CASSLAFPGNDGYTF

clone size: -
V gene: TRBV18
D gene: TRBD1
J gene: TRBJ1-2
CDR3 DNA: TGTGCCAGCTCACCGGGGACAGGAGACTATGGCTACACCTTC
CDR3 protein: CASSPGTGDYGYTF

clone size: -
V gene: TRBV18
D gene: TRBD1
J gene: TRBJ2-3
CDR3 DNA: TGTGCCAGCCACGGGACAGACGAAATGACTAGCACAGATACGCAGTATTTT
CDR3 protein: CASHGTDEMTSTDTQYF

clone size: -
V gene: TRBV19
D gene: TRBD1
J gene: TRBJ1-2
CDR3 DNA: TGTGCCAGTAGTCCAGGGGGCTATGGCTACACCTTC
CDR3 protein: CASSPGGYGYTF

clone size: -
V gene: TRBV28
D gene: TRBD2
J gene: TRBJ2-1
CDR3 DNA: TGTGCCAGCAGTACTCCCCTTAGCGGGAGCTCCTACAATGAGCAGTTCTTC
CDR3 protein: CASSTPLSGSSYNEQFF

clone size: -
V gene: TRBV28
D gene: TRBD2
J gene: TRBJ2-1
CDR3 DNA: TGTGCCACCCAGTTTGGGATATTTCGGGAGGGCCCTCGTAATGAGCAGTTCTTC
CDR3 protein: CATQFGIFREGPRNEQFF

clone size: -
V gene: TRBV13
D gene: TRBD2
J gene: TRBJ2-5
CDR3 DNA: TGTGCCAGCAGCCCCGGGGGGGCAACCCAGTACTTC
CDR3 protein: CASSPGGATQYF

clone size: -
V gene: TRBV2
D gene: -
J gene: TRBJ1-1
CDR3 DNA: TGTGCCAGCAGGGGGGGAGCCCGGGCTGGTAGAACTGAAGCTTTCTTT
CDR3 protein: CASRGGARAGRTEAFF

clone size: -
V gene: TRBV5-6
D gene: -
J gene: TRBJ1-6
CDR3 DNA: TGTGCCAGCAGCTTACATAATTCACCCCTCCACTTT
CDR3 protein: CASSLHNSPLHF

clone size: -
V gene: TRBV5-8
D gene: TRBD2
J gene: TRBJ2-7
CDR3 DNA: TGTGCCAGCATGGGGGTTGGACTAGCGGACCCGAGCTCCTACGAGCAGTACTTC
CDR3 protein: CASMGVGLADPSSYEQYF

clone size: -
V gene: TRBV10-1
D gene: -
J gene: TRBJ2-4
CDR3 DNA: TGCGCCAGCGAAGGCTGGGACAAGGTTCTAGCCAAAAACATTCAGTACTTC
CDR3 protein: CASEGWDKVLAKNIQYF

clone size: -
V gene: TRBV5-4
D gene: TRBD1
J gene: TRBJ1-2
CDR3 DNA: TGTGCCAGCAGCAACCTGGACAGGGAGGGGGTCTACACCTTC
CDR3 protein: CASSNLDREGVYTF

clone size: -
V gene: TRBV23-1
D gene: -
J gene: TRBJ2-1
CDR3 DNA: TGCGCCAGCAGTCAGGAGACCTCCTACAATGAGCAGTTCTTC
CDR3 protein: CASSQETSYNEQFF

clone size: -
V gene: TRBV2
D gene: -
J gene: TRBJ2-7
CDR3 DNA: TGTGCCAGCAGTGAAGGACTGCCAGTTCTCTACGAGCAGTACTTC
CDR3 protein: CASSEGLPVLYEQYF

clone size: -
V gene: TRBV28
D gene: TRBD1
J gene: TRBJ2-2
CDR3 DNA: TGTGCCAGCGGTGGACAGGGTTACACCGGGGAGCTGTTTTTT
CDR3 protein: CASGGQGYTGELFF

clone size: -
V gene: TRBV27
D gene: TRBD2
J gene: TRBJ2-7
CDR3 DNA: TGTGCCAGCAGTAGGGCTAGCGGTTATTCCTACGAGCAGTACTTC
CDR3 protein: CASSRASGYSYEQYF

clone size: -
V gene: TRBV5-1
D gene: TRBD2
J gene: TRBJ2-3
CDR3 DNA: TGCGCCAGCAGCTCGACTAGCGGAACAGATACGCAGTATTTT
CDR3 protein: CASSSTSGTDTQYF